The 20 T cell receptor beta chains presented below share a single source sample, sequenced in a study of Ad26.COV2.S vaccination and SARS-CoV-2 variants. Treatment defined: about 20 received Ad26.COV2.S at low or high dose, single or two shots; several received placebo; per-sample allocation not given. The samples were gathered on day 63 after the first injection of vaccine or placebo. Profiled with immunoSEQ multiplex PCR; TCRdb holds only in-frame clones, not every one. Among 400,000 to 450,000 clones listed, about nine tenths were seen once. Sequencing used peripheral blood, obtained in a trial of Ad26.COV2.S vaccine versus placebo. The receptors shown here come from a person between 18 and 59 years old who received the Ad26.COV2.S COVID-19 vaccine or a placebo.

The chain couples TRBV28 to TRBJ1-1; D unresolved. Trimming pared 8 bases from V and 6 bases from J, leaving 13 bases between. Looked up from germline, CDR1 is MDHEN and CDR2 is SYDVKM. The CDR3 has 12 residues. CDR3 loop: CASQGRTPEAFF. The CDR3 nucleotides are TGTGCCAGCCAAGGACGGACCCCTGAAGCTTTCTTT.

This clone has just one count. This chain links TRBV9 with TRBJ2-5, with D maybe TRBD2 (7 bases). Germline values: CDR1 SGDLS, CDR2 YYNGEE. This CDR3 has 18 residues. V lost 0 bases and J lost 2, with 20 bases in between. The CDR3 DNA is TGTGCCAGCAGCGTAGCCATGGGCCAGGGGAGGGGTCAAGAGACCCAGTACTTC. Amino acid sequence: CASSVAMGQGRGQETQYF.

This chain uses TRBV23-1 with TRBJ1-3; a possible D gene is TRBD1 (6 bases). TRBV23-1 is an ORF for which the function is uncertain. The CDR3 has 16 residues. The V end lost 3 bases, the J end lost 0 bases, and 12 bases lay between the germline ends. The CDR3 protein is CASSHHRVSSGNTIYF. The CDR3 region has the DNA TGCGCCAGCAGTCATCACAGGGTTAGCTCTGGAAACACCATATATTTT.

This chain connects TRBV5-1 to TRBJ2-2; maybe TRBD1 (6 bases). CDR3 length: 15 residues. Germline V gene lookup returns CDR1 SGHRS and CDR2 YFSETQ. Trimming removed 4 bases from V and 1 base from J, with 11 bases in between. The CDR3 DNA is TGCGCCAGCAGCCCCGGGACATTGAACACCGGGGAGCTGTTTTTT. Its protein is CASSPGTLNTGELFF.

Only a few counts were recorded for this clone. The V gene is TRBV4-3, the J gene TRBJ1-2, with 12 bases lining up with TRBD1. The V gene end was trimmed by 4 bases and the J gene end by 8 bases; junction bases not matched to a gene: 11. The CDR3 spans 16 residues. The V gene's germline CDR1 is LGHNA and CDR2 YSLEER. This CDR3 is CASSPGTGGPIRGYTF. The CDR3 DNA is TGCGCCAGCAGCCCTGGGACAGGGGGCCCTATCCGAGGCTACACCTTC.

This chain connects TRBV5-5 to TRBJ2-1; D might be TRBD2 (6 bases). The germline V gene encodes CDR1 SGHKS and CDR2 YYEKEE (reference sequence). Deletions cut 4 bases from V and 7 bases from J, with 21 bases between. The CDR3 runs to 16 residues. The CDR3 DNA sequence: TGTGCCAGCAGCGGGGCGGGCGGGGATCCGAGGAATGAGCAGTTCTTC. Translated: CASSGAGGDPRNEQFF.

The CDR3 region is CASSQEGLKLAKNIQYF. Written as DNA, the CDR3 is TGCGCCAGCAGCCAAGAAGGTCTGAAACTAGCCAAAAACATTCAGTACTTC. This rearrangement joins TRBV4-3 to TRBJ2-4; D is ambiguous. Germline V gene sequence: CDR1 LGHNA, CDR2 YSLEER. V was clipped by 0 bases and J by 0 bases, with 12 bases between them. CDR3 length equals 17 residues.

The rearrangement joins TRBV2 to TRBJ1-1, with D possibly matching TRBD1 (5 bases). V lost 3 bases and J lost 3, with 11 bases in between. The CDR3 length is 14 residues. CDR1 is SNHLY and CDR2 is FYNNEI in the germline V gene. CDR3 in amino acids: CASSEWGVDTEAFF. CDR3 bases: TGTGCCAGCAGTGAGTGGGGGGTGGACACTGAAGCTTTCTTT.

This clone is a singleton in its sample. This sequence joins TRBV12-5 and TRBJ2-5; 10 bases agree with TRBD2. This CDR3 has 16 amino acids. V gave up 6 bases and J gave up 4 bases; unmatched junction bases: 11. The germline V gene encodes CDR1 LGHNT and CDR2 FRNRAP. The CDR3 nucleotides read TGTGCTAGTGGGATAGACCCGGGACTAGCGATAGAGACCCAGTACTTC. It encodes CASGIDPGLAIETQYF.

The CDR3 DNA is TGCAGTGCTAGTCAACCAGCGGCGGAAGCTTTCTTT. Its translation: CSASQPAAEAFF. This sequence joins TRBV20-1 and TRBJ1-1; D ambiguous. In germline, CDR1 is DFQATT, CDR2 SNEGSKA (reference sequence). V was clipped by 3 bases and J by 8 bases, with 13 bases between them. The CDR3 covers 12 residues.

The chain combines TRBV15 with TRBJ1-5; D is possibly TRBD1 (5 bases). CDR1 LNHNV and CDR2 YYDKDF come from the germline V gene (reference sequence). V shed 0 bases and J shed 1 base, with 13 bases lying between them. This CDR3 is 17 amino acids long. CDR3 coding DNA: TGTGCCACCAGCAGAGATCGGGGGTTATTCAGCAATCAGCCCCAGCATTTT. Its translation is CATSRDRGLFSNQPQHF.

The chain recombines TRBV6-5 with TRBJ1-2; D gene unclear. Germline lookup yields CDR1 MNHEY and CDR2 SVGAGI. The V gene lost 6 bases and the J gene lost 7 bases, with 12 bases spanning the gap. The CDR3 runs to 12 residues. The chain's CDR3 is CASRASLFGYTF. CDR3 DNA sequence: TGTGCCAGCAGGGCGTCTCTATTTGGCTACACCTTC.

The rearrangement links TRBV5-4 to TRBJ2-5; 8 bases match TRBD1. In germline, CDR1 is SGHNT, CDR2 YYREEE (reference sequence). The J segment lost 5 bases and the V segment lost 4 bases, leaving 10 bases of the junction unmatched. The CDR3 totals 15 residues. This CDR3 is CASSKSGGRPETQYF. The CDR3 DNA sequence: TGTGCCAGCAGCAAATCAGGGGGCCGTCCCGAGACCCAGTACTTC.

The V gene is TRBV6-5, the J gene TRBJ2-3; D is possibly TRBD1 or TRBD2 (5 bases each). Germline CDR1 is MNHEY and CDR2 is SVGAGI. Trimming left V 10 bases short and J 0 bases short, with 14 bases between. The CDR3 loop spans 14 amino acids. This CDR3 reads CAIELGESTDTQYF. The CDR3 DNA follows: TGTGCCATCGAACTAGGGGAAAGCACAGATACGCAGTATTTT.

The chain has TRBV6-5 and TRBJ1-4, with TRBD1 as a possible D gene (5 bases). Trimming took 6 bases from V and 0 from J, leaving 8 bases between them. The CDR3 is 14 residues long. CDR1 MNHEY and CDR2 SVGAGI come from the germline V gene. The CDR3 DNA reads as TGTGCCAGCAGCCGACAGCCAACTAATGAAAAACTGTTTTTT. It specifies CASSRQPTNEKLFF.

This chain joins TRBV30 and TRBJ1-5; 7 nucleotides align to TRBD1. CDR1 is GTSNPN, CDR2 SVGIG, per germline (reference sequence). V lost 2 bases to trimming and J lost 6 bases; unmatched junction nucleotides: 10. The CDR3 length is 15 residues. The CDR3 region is CAWSMPRGAGQPQHF. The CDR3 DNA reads TGTGCCTGGAGTATGCCCAGGGGGGCAGGTCAGCCCCAGCATTTT.

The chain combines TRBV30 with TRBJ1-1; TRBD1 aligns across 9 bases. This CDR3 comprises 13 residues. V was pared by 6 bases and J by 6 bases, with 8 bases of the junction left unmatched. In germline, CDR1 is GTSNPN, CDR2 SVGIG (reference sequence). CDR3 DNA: TGTGCCTGTTCCCGGGACAGGGTACCTGAAGCTTTCTTT. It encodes CACSRDRVPEAFF.

The DNA for the CDR3 is TGTGCCAGCAGTGCTGGATCAGGGGGCGGCTTCGTCAATCAGCCCCAGCATTTT. Translation gives CASSAGSGGGFVNQPQHF. This chain connects TRBV6-2 or TRBV6-3 to TRBJ1-5; TRBD1 agrees at 8 bases. The CDR3 loop spans 18 amino acids. The germline CDR1 and CDR2 sequences are MNHEY and SVGEGT. Trimming cost V 5 bases and J 3 bases; bases outside gene matches: 15.

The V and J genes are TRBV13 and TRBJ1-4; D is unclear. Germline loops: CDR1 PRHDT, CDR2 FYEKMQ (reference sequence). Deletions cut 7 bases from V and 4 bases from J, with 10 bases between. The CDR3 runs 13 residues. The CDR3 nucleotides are TGTGCCAGCACCGTGGCAGGTAATGAAAAACTGTTTTTT. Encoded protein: CASTVAGNEKLFF.

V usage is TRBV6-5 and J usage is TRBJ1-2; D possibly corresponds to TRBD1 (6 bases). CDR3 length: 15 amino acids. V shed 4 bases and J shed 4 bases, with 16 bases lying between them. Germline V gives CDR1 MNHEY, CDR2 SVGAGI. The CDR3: CASSSTGIFGYGYTF. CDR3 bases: TGTGCCAGCAGTTCTACAGGGATCTTCGGCTATGGCTACACCTTC.